Below are 20 T cell receptor beta chains sequenced from a single sample in a study of T cells in Graves' hyperthyroidism and ophthalmopathy. TCR beta CDR3 sequences were amplified from RNA transcripts. First-round RT-PCR with HTBI primers amplified the TCR CDR3 region. TCRdb redid the calling of the multiplex PCR reads with MiXCR, one entry per CDR3 protein. Of approximately 400,000 distinct CDR3 sequences in the sample, about 14% were seen once. The sequenced material came from blood. These receptors all stem from a woman aged 25 to 39 with Graves' ophthalmopathy.

The table lists this clonotype with many counts. The V and J genes are TRBV12-3 or TRBV12-4 and TRBJ1-1; 10 bases are shared with TRBD1. V trimming: 6 bases; J trimming: 11 bases; junction bases outside the gene matches: 9. The CDR3 length is 13 residues. DNA of the CDR3: TGTGCCAGCAGCCCGGGACAGGGGTTTTGGGCTTTCTTT. This sequence encodes CASSPGQGFWAFF.

In this sample, this clonotype turned up many times. The rearrangement uses TRBV28 and TRBJ1-6; maybe TRBD1 (5 bases). The CDR3 extends over 15 amino acids. Between the trimmed V and J ends, which lost 1 base and 9 bases, there was a span of 13 bases. The V gene's germline CDR1 is MDHEN and CDR2 SYDVKM. The CDR3 loop reads CASSLFGGLASPLHF. The CDR3 DNA is TGTGCCAGCAGTTTATTTGGGGGGTTGGCTTCACCCCTCCACTTT.

This clonotype was observed a handful of times. The chain is built from TRBV6-1 and TRBJ1-1, with 9 bases aligning to TRBD1. There are 15 residues in the CDR3. V was pared by 5 bases and J by 6 bases, with 10 bases of the junction left unmatched. Germline V CDR1 and CDR2: MNHNS, SASEGT. The CDR3: CASSRGDRVFAEAFF. The CDR3 DNA follows: TGTGCCAGCAGTAGAGGGGACAGGGTATTTGCTGAAGCTTTCTTT.

This clonotype occurred many times. This sequence joins TRBV10-3 and TRBJ1-6; D ambiguous. The V gene's germline CDR1 is ENHRY and CDR2 SYGVKD. This CDR3 has 14 amino acids. The germline V and J ends were trimmed by 6 bases and 8 bases, with 14 bases remaining between them. The CDR3 sequence is CAIRADLGHSPLHF. The CDR3 DNA is TGTGCCATCAGAGCGGACCTCGGTCATTCACCCCTCCACTTT.

This clonotype showed up many times. The gene calls are TRBV6-1 and TRBJ2-5, with 10 bases fitting TRBD1. The trim removed 5 bases at V and 5 bases at J, leaving 8 bases unmatched. The CDR3 consists of 15 residues. Per the germline V gene, CDR1 is MNHNS and CDR2 is SASEGT. The CDR3 bases are TGTGCCAGCAGTACGGGACAGGGGATGTGGGAGACCCAGTACTTC. Translation gives CASSTGQGMWETQYF.

This clonotype was detected only a few times. The chain recombines TRBV5-1 with TRBJ2-7; 8 bases agree with TRBD1. The CDR3 covers 15 residues. The germline V gene has CDR1 SGHRS and CDR2 YFSETQ. Trimming took 1 base from V and 1 from J; bases not matched to a gene: 4. CDR3 region: CASSLNRGFSYEQYF. The CDR3 DNA follows: TGCGCCAGCAGCTTGAACAGGGGGTTTTCCTACGAGCAGTACTTC.

The genes are TRBV20-1 and TRBJ2-3; possibly TRBD2 for D (5 bases). Trimming took 0 bases from V and 0 from J, leaving 22 bases between them. CDR1 is DFQATT and CDR2 is SNEGSKA in the germline V gene (reference sequence). The CDR3 covers 19 residues. CDR3 in amino acids: CSARDLSPAVGFSTDTQYF. The DNA of the CDR3 is TGCAGTGCTAGAGATCTGTCTCCAGCGGTCGGGTTTAGCACAGATACGCAGTATTTT.

This clonotype was seen more than once but under ten times. The rearrangement joins TRBV6-1 to TRBJ2-5, with unresolved D. Germline CDR1 MNHNS, CDR2 SASEGT. The CDR3 is 15 residues long. V was clipped by 2 bases and J by 2 bases, with 12 bases between them. CDR3 coding DNA: TGTGCCAGCAGTGAATGGCCAGGTCAACAAGAGACCCAGTACTTC. Its protein is CASSEWPGQQETQYF.

The chain combines TRBV28 with TRBJ1-5; 7 nucleotides align to TRBD1. CDR1 and CDR2 (germline): MDHEN, SYDVKM. This CDR3 is built from 15 residues. The J segment lost 4 bases and the V segment lost 4 bases, leaving 7 bases of the junction unmatched. The CDR3 nucleotides read TGTGCCAGCAGTTCTAGACAGGGCGTAAATCAGCCCCAGCATTTT. As protein: CASSSRQGVNQPQHF.

In this sample, this clonotype turned up many times. The V call is TRBV20-1, the J call TRBJ1-1; a weak D match, TRBD1 (6 bases). Germline assignment: CDR1 DFQATT and CDR2 SNEGSKA (reference sequence). V was cut by 1 base and J by 1 base, with 7 bases left in between. The CDR3 length is 13 residues. The CDR3 DNA follows: TGCAGTGCTAGAGGGACAGAGAACACTGAAGCTTTCTTT. Its translation is CSARGTENTEAFF.

This clonotype has a count of ten or more. The rearrangement links TRBV30 to TRBJ1-3, with D perhaps TRBD1 (5 bases). The CDR3 length is 14 residues. CDR1 and CDR2 from the germline V gene are GTSNPN and SVGIG (reference sequence). Trimming removed 2 bases at V and 3 bases at J, with 11 bases between. The DNA of the CDR3 is TGTGCCTGGAGTCCCACAAGGGGTGGAAACACCATATATTTT. This codes for CAWSPTRGGNTIYF.

This chain links TRBV29-1 with TRBJ1-1, with 8 positions matching TRBD1. CDR1 and CDR2 (germline): SQVTM, ANQGSEA. This CDR3 is 14 amino acids long. With 2 bases clipped from V and 7 bases from J, the junction kept 9 bases outside the gene matches. CDR3 nucleotides: TGCAGCGTTGAATTCAGGGGGCTTTTTGGTGAAGCTTTCTTT. It encodes CSVEFRGLFGEAFF.

This clonotype has ten or more counts. J is TRBJ2-5 and V is TRBV11-2; 13 positions match TRBD2. V gave up 6 bases and J gave up 3 bases; unmatched junction bases: 4. Germline-derived CDR1 and CDR2 are SGHAT and FQNNGV. The CDR3 has 15 residues. The DNA of the CDR3 is TGTGCCAGCAGACCCGGACTAGCGGGGGAAGAGACCCAGTACTTC. It is translated as CASRPGLAGEETQYF.

This clonotype appeared a few times. This chain joins TRBV7-9 and TRBJ1-4; 10 bases map to TRBD1. Unmatched junction bases numbered 4, after V lost 1 base and J lost 8 bases. Looked up from germline, CDR1 is SEHNR and CDR2 is FQNEAQ (reference sequence). This CDR3 comprises 15 residues. CDR3 region: CASSLVDRGEEKLFF. CDR3 nucleotide sequence: TGTGCCAGCAGCTTAGTGGACAGGGGGGAGGAAAAACTGTTTTTT. Full variable domain (missing parts from reference TRBV7-9 and TRBJ1-4): DTGVSQNPRHKITKRGQNVTFRCDPISEHNRLYWYRQTLGQGPEFLTYFQNEAQLEKSRLLSDRFSAERPKGSFSTLEIQRTEQGDSAMYLCASSLVDRGEEKLFFGSGTQLSVL.

This clonotype was counted ten times or more. The chain employs TRBV20-1 and TRBJ2-3; perhaps TRBD1 as D (5 bases). Germline CDR1 DFQATT, CDR2 SNEGSKA (reference sequence). Deletions cut 2 bases from V and 0 bases from J, with 18 bases between. This CDR3 has 17 residues. The CDR3 DNA reads TGCAGTGCTAGACAGGGAATTGTCGGTCAGAGCACAGATACGCAGTATTTT. Its protein is CSARQGIVGQSTDTQYF.

This clonotype was counted ten times or more. The chain employs TRBV18 and TRBJ2-3; D uncertain. This CDR3 comprises 17 residues. Germline lookup yields CDR1 KGHSH and CDR2 LQKENI. V was clipped by 4 bases and J by 1 base, with 18 bases between them. Here the CDR3 reads CASSLSGQTARTDTQYF. CDR3 nucleotides: TGTGCCAGCTCACTGTCGGGTCAAACGGCGCGCACAGATACGCAGTATTTT.

The CDR3 DNA sequence: TGTGCCAGTAGCGATATTTCTGGAAACACCATATATTTT. It specifies CASSDISGNTIYF. V gene TRBV19 combines with J gene TRBJ1-3; no definite D call. Germline loops: CDR1 LNHDA, CDR2 SQIVND (reference sequence). This CDR3 is 13 amino acids long. Trimming left V 6 bases short and J 1 base short, with 7 bases between.

The rearrangement joins TRBV7-9 to TRBJ2-7; D assignment may be TRBD1 or TRBD2 (5 bases each). The CDR3 has 13 amino acids. Germline V gives CDR1 SEHNR, CDR2 FQNEAQ (reference sequence). Trimming shortened V by 0 bases and J by 7 bases, and 10 bases separated the two germline ends. CDR3 in DNA: TGTGCCAGCAGCTTAGCGGTGGGGGAGGAGCAGTACTTC. This sequence encodes CASSLAVGEEQYF.

This clonotype was seen ten or more times. The genes are TRBV5-1 and TRBJ1-2; D remains ambiguous. In germline, CDR1 is SGHRS, CDR2 YFSETQ. V lost 0 bases, J lost 8 bases, and 14 bases lay in between. The CDR3 length is 14 residues. CDR3 nucleotides: TGCGCCAGCAGCTTGGGCCAGGTTAATGCGGGCTACACCTTC. This gives the protein CASSLGQVNAGYTF.

The table lists this clonotype with many counts. The chain uses TRBV7-6 and TRBJ2-2, with 8 bases that match TRBD2. From germline, CDR1 is SGHVS and CDR2 FNYEAQ. V trimming: 2 bases; J trimming: 4 bases; junction bases outside the gene matches: 6. The CDR3 totals 16 residues. In nucleotides, the CDR3 is TGTGCCAGCAGCTTATTAGCGGGGTATAGCACCGGGGAGCTGTTTTTT. Protein sequence: CASSLLAGYSTGELFF.